This T cell receptor beta chain was recovered during a study of cytomegalovirus exposure and HLA in healthy donors. CDR3 length: 15 residues. V was cut by 6 bases and J by 1 base, with 16 bases left in between. CDR1 SNHLY and CDR2 FYNNEI come from the germline V gene. In the PCR, 60 Vbeta and 13 Jbeta primers were used. Using immunoSEQ multiplex PCR, the repertoire was profiled, and TCRdb retains in-frame clones only, with some absent. Of 100,000 to 150,000 clones in the sample, 75% to 85% are singletons; the top ten hold approximately 4%. The V and J genes are TRBV2 and TRBJ2-7; a weak D match, TRBD1 (5 bases). Sequenced material: PBMCs. The sequence came from a woman in her forties in good health and CMV-seronegative. The CDR3 DNA reads as TGTGCCAGCAGCCCCCCGACAAGGGGATCCTACGAGCAGTACTTC. Its translation is CASSPPTRGSYEQYF.